The 23 T cell receptor beta chains below come from one sample, sequenced in a study of T cells in Graves' hyperthyroidism and ophthalmopathy. What was amplified from RNA transcripts were TCR beta CDR3 regions. A first-round RT-PCR of the TCR CDR3 used the HTBI primer set. TCRdb recomputed calls from the multiplex PCR reads with MiXCR, one row per CDR3 protein. The sample comprises hundreds of thousands of distinct CDR3 sequences, less than 25% of which are singletons, and 45% to 50% rests with the top ten. Sequenced sample: blood. These receptors were taken from an older woman with Graves' ophthalmopathy.

This clonotype was counted at least ten times. The chain carries TRBV7-9 and TRBJ1-2, with a tentative D call TRBD1 (6 bases). Germline V gives CDR1 SEHNR, CDR2 FQNEAQ (reference sequence). V was trimmed by 6 bases and J by 2 bases, leaving 10 bases between them. This CDR3 contains 13 residues. In DNA form, the CDR3 reads TGTGCCAGCAGTTTTCAGGGGAACTATGGCTACACCTTC. Protein: CASSFQGNYGYTF.

This clonotype appeared a few times. V is TRBV6-1 and J is TRBJ1-5, with D perhaps matching TRBD1 (6 bases). The V and J ends lost 5 bases and 9 bases respectively, with 14 bases between them. The CDR3 length is 13 residues. CDR1 is MNHNS and CDR2 is SASEGT in the germline V gene. The CDR3 DNA is TGTGCCAGCAGTAAGACAGGTCTAGGGCCCCAGCATTTT. It specifies CASSKTGLGPQHF.

This clonotype was detected ten times or more. The chain recombines TRBV28 with TRBJ2-3; D ambiguous. The CDR3 is made up of 14 amino acids. In germline, CDR1 is MDHEN, CDR2 SYDVKM. Trimming removed 3 bases from V and 2 bases from J, with 9 bases in between. The CDR3 DNA reads TGTGCCAGCAGTTTTTTTGGACCCACAGATACGCAGTATTTT. It is translated as CASSFFGPTDTQYF.

This clonotype was recorded at least ten times. The V gene is TRBV7-2, the J gene TRBJ2-2, with D perhaps matching TRBD1 (5 bases). The germline V and J ends were trimmed by 1 base and 6 bases, with 12 bases remaining between them. The CDR3 consists of 15 residues. The germline gives CDR1 SGHTA, CDR2 FQGNSA. The CDR3 here is CASSLEWGPSGELFF. Here the CDR3 DNA reads TGTGCCAGCAGCTTAGAGTGGGGCCCCTCCGGGGAGCTGTTTTTT.

The rearrangement uses TRBV11-1 and TRBJ2-7; TRBD1 matches 10 bases. With 6 bases clipped from V and 0 bases from J, the junction kept 8 bases outside the gene matches. Germline-derived CDR1 and CDR2 are SGHAT and FQDESV (reference sequence). The CDR3 contains 16 residues. The CDR3: CASSLTGTGASYEQYF. Here the CDR3 DNA reads TGTGCCAGCAGTTTAACCGGGACAGGGGCCTCCTACGAGCAGTACTTC.

The J gene is TRBJ2-1, the V gene TRBV5-1; weak D call: TRBD2 (5 bases). Germline V gives CDR1 SGHRS, CDR2 YFSETQ. This CDR3 has 14 amino acids. Trimming shortened V by 4 bases and J by 3 bases, and 11 bases separated the two germline ends. The DNA of the CDR3 is TGCGCCAGCAGCCAAGGACTTTTCTACAATGAGCAGTTCTTC. This gives the protein CASSQGLFYNEQFF.

The chain employs TRBV5-1 and TRBJ1-5, with TRBD1 matching 9 bases. The length of the CDR3 is 15 residues. With V trimmed by 3 bases and J by 6 bases, 7 bases remained unmatched. In germline, CDR1 is SGHRS, CDR2 YFSETQ. The CDR3 loop reads CASSWGQGTGQPQHF. Written as DNA, the CDR3 is TGCGCCAGCAGCTGGGGACAGGGCACCGGTCAGCCCCAGCATTTT.

This chain joins TRBV2 and TRBJ2-7, with 7 bases matching TRBD1. Germline V CDR1 and CDR2: SNHLY, FYNNEI. V shed 6 bases, J shed 2 bases, and the junction held 7 bases outside the gene matches. The CDR3 runs to 14 residues. The CDR3 sequence is CASSGTVSTYEQYF. The CDR3 region has the DNA TGTGCCAGCAGCGGGACAGTCTCAACCTACGAGCAGTACTTC.

The chain has TRBV3-1 and TRBJ1-3; D is perhaps TRBD1 (6 bases). Per germline, CDR1 LGHDT and CDR2 YNNKEL (reference sequence). The V and J ends lost 4 bases and 4 bases respectively, with 20 bases between them. The CDR3 is 17 residues long. This CDR3 reads CASSPQITGSFGNTIYF. The DNA for the CDR3 is TGTGCCAGCAGCCCACAGATAACAGGGTCTTTCGGAAACACCATATATTTT.

Of note for this clonotype: Germline is not matched at one junction end, which may reflect a read error. V gene TRBV15 combines with J gene TRBJ2-5; D may be TRBD2 (6 bases). The germline V gene encodes CDR1 LNHNV and CDR2 YYDKDF (reference sequence). The CDR3 consists of 14 residues. The CDR3 is CTTSLWGVRETQYF. CDR3 sequence (DNA): TGTACCACCAGCCTATGGGGGGTCAGAGAGACCCAGTACTTC.

The chain recombines TRBV10-3 with TRBJ2-5; the match to TRBD2 covers 11 bases. Looked up from germline, CDR1 is ENHRY and CDR2 is SYGVKD. This CDR3 has 15 residues. J lost 3 bases, V lost 6 bases, and 6 bases had no gene match. This CDR3 reads CAISRSLAGEETQYF. The DNA for the CDR3 is TGTGCCATCAGCAGGTCACTAGCGGGAGAAGAGACCCAGTACTTC.

The chain is built from TRBV18 and TRBJ2-2; a possible D gene is TRBD1 (5 bases). Germline values: CDR1 KGHSH, CDR2 LQKENI. The CDR3 is 15 amino acids. V lost 2 bases, J lost 4 bases, and 11 bases lay in between. CDR3 coding DNA: TGTGCCAGCTCACCAGTTCAGGGTTCCACCGGGGAGCTGTTTTTT. Translating it yields CASSPVQGSTGELFF.

V gene TRBV5-4 combines with J gene TRBJ2-7; possibly TRBD2 for D (6 bases). The CDR3 length is 15 residues. V was trimmed by 0 bases and J by 1 base, leaving 11 bases between them. The germline V gene encodes CDR1 SGHNT and CDR2 YYREEE (reference sequence). The CDR3 bases are TGTGCCAGCAGCTTGGATCCGGGGAGGTCCTACGAGCAGTACTTC. Residues: CASSLDPGRSYEQYF.

This chain connects TRBV5-1 to TRBJ2-1; D might be TRBD1 or TRBD2, each matching 7 bases. The CDR3 runs 13 residues. V lost 3 bases and J 10 bases, leaving 14 bases between the germline ends. Germline V gene sequence: CDR1 SGHRS, CDR2 YFSETQ. The DNA of the CDR3 is TGCGCCAGCAGCTCCCAGGGGGGGACAGAGCAGTTCTTC. Translating gives CASSSQGGTEQFF.

The J gene is TRBJ1-6, the V gene TRBV30, with D unclear. Germline V lookup: CDR1 GTSNPN, CDR2 SVGIG (reference sequence). The CDR3 runs to 13 residues. The V gene lost 5 bases and the J gene lost 7 bases, with 12 bases spanning the gap. Here the CDR3 reads CAWAGQRNSPLHF. DNA of the CDR3: TGTGCCTGGGCGGGCCAGAGGAATTCACCCCTCCACTTT.

The chain couples TRBV19 to TRBJ1-5; TRBD1 matches at 7 bases. The germline CDR1 and CDR2 sequences are LNHDA and SQIVND (reference sequence). The CDR3 is made up of 15 amino acids. V lost 6 bases, J lost 2 bases, and 7 bases stayed unmatched. This CDR3 is CASRPTGVGNQPQHF. As DNA, the CDR3 is TGTGCCAGTAGGCCCACAGGGGTGGGCAATCAGCCCCAGCATTTT.

The CDR3 nucleotides are TGTGCCAGCAGCCAGGGACTTGGGGACTACGAGCAGTACTTC. Encoded protein: CASSQGLGDYEQYF. The gene calls are TRBV4-2 and TRBJ2-7, with D perhaps TRBD2 (6 bases). This CDR3 comprises 14 residues. The germline gives CDR1 LGHNA, CDR2 YNFKEQ. Deletions cut 3 bases from V and 3 bases from J, with 12 bases between.

This clonotype was counted only a few times. V usage is TRBV4-3 and J usage is TRBJ2-1; TRBD2 agrees at 10 bases. Trimming cost V 0 bases and J 4 bases; bases outside gene matches: 6. The CDR3 is 17 residues long. The germline V gene encodes CDR1 LGHNA and CDR2 YSLEER. DNA of the CDR3: TGCGCCAGCAGCCAAGATCAAGCGGGAGGGCCATACAATGAGCAGTTCTTC. Translating it yields CASSQDQAGGPYNEQFF.

This clonotype was seen at least ten times. The V and J genes are TRBV11-2 and TRBJ2-4; 11 bases line up with TRBD1. This CDR3 comprises 16 residues. V lost 5 bases to trimming and J lost 7 bases; unmatched junction nucleotides: 10. Germline lookup yields CDR1 SGHAT and CDR2 FQNNGV. CDR3 DNA: TGTGCCAGCAGCCCCCGAATCGGGACAGGGGGGAACATTCAGTACTTC. Its translation is CASSPRIGTGGNIQYF.

The V call is TRBV7-9, the J call TRBJ2-3, with D uncertain. The germline CDR1 and CDR2 sequences are SEHNR and FQNEAQ (reference sequence). CDR3 length: 12 amino acids. V lost 3 bases and J 4 bases, leaving 5 bases between the germline ends. The CDR3 coding sequence is TGTGCCAGCAGCTTTCTAGCAGATACGCAGTATTTT. Its protein is CASSFLADTQYF.

This clonotype was seen many times. The junction shows a germline mismatch at one end, possibly a read error. The CDR3, as DNA: TGTGCCAGCCGTGATATTGAGAGCAATCAGCCCCAGCATTTT. It yields the protein CASRDIESNQPQHF. The chain couples TRBV6-1 to TRBJ1-5; no clear D gene. Per the germline V gene, CDR1 is MNHNS and CDR2 is SASEGT. This CDR3 is 14 amino acids long.

This clonotype was observed many times. CDR3: CASSQSGGSNTGELFF. The CDR3 DNA is TGTGCCAGCAGCCAAAGCGGGGGATCGAACACCGGGGAGCTGTTTTTT. The V gene is TRBV3-1, the J gene TRBJ2-2; 8 positions match TRBD2. Germline trimming cut 2 bases from V and 0 bases from J; bases unmatched to any gene: 2. The CDR3 loop spans 16 amino acids. Germline CDR1 is LGHDT and CDR2 is YNNKEL (reference sequence).

There are many counts of this clonotype. The chain is built from TRBV11-2 and TRBJ2-1; 10 nucleotides align to TRBD2. CDR3 length: 15 amino acids. Germline CDR1 and CDR2: SGHAT and FQNNGV. J gave up 6 bases and V 5 bases, and 7 bases lay outside the gene matches. CDR3 loop: CASSGLAGVFNEQFF. In DNA form, the CDR3 reads TGTGCCAGCAGCGGGCTAGCGGGAGTATTCAATGAGCAGTTCTTC.